These 14 T cell receptor gamma chains share one sample of origin, sequenced in a study of gammadelta T cells in human blood. TCRdb redid clone calling on the RT-PCR reads using CATT. The sample yields roughly 200 gamma-chain clones, 6.5% seen once. The specimen sequenced was Vgamma9Vdelta2 gamma-delta T cells from infant blood. Source of these receptors: a human donor.

Within the sample, this clone is medium-sized. Other DNA sequences of this sample code for an identical CDR3. The chain has TRGV9 and TRGJP. CDR3 length equals 16 residues. Germline V CDR1 and CDR2: GITISATS, ISYDGTV (reference sequence). With V trimmed by 3 bases and J by 8 bases, 7 bases remained unmatched. DNA for the CDR3: TGTGCCTTGTGGGAGATACCTCAGTTGGGCAAAAAAATCAAGGTATTT. It codes for CALWEIPQLGKKIKVF.

By frequency in the sample, this clone is large. This chain joins TRGV9 and TRGJ1 or TRGJ2. This CDR3 has 11 residues. Per germline, CDR1 GITISATS and CDR2 ISYDGTV (reference sequence). Trimming removed 0 bases from V and 10 bases from J; junction bases left unmatched: 3. The DNA of the CDR3 is TGTGCCTTGTGGGAGGTGCGGAAGAAACTCTTT. This gives the protein CALWEVRKKLF.

This clone was seen more than once but under ten times. A far larger clone is just one base off, so this is likely a read error. The rearrangement links TRGV9 to TRGJ1 or TRGJ2. CDR3 size: 11 residues. V was pared by 1 base and J by 12 bases, with 6 bases of the junction left unmatched. Germline CDR1 is GITISATS and CDR2 is ISYDGTV (reference sequence). CDR3 sequence: CALWEVDRKLF. CDR3 sequence (DNA): TGTGCCTTGTGGGAGGTTGATCGGAAACTCTTT.

By share, this clone counts as large. The V gene is TRGV9, the J gene TRGJP. The CDR3 length is 20 residues. CDR1 GITISATS and CDR2 ISYDGTV come from the germline V gene (reference sequence). V lost 0 bases, J lost 4 bases, and 12 bases stayed unmatched. The CDR3 DNA is TGTGCCTTGTGGGAGGTGGACGATTGGGGTCAAGAGTTGGGCAAAAAAATCAAGGTATTT. This gives the protein CALWEVDDWGQELGKKIKVF.

By sample share, this clone is hyperexpanded. Other DNA sequences in this sample translate to the same CDR3. The J gene is TRGJP, the V gene TRGV9. Germline CDR1 is GITISATS and CDR2 is ISYDGTV (reference sequence). The trim removed 1 base at V and 4 bases at J, leaving 1 base unmatched. The CDR3 extends over 16 amino acids. The CDR3 sequence is CALWEVQELGKKIKVF. For the CDR3, the DNA is TGTGCCTTGTGGGAGGTTCAAGAGTTGGGCAAAAAAATCAAGGTATTT.

This clone is labeled as large. With a far larger clone one base away, a read error is the likely cause. The rearrangement joins TRGV9 to TRGJP. The CDR3 is 16 amino acids. With 0 bases clipped from V and 5 bases from J, the junction kept 1 base outside the gene matches. Germline V gene data show CDR1 as GITISATS and CDR2 as ISYDGTV (reference sequence). The CDR3 spells CALWEVKELGKKIKVF. CDR3 DNA: TGTGCCTTGTGGGAGGTGAAAGAGTTGGGCAAAAAAATCAAGGTATTT.

Worth noting for this clone: A much larger clone differs from this one at a single base, so this may be a read error. The chain recombines TRGV9 with TRGJP. The germline gives CDR1 GITISATS, CDR2 ISYDGTV (reference sequence). The CDR3 spans 17 residues. Written as DNA, the CDR3 is TGTGCCTGGTGGGAGGTGCTGAAAGAGTTGGGCAAAAAAATCAAGGTATTT. This gives the protein CAWWEVLKELGKKIKVF.

This clone was picked up a small number of times. The chain uses TRGV9 and TRGJP. This CDR3 spans 18 amino acids. Germline V gene lookup returns CDR1 GITISATS and CDR2 ISYDGTV (reference sequence). After removal of 2 bases from V and 6 bases from J, the junction contained 10 bases not matched to a gene. DNA of the CDR3: TGTGCCTTGTGGGAGGGGCAGGCCGGAGAGTTGGGCAAAAAAATCAAGGTATTT. Translated: CALWEGQAGELGKKIKVF.

By frequency in the sample, this clone is hyperexpanded (1% or more). The same CDR3 is also encoded by other DNA sequences in this sample. V gene TRGV9 combines with J gene TRGJP. The V gene end was trimmed by 0 bases and the J gene end by 11 bases; junction bases not matched to a gene: 7. Germline assignment: CDR1 GITISATS and CDR2 ISYDGTV (reference sequence). The CDR3 sequence is 16 residues long. CDR3 loop: CALWEVEAMGKKIKVF. Written as DNA, the CDR3 is TGTGCCTTGTGGGAGGTGGAGGCGATGGGCAAAAAAATCAAGGTATTT.

A note on this clone: A far larger clone is off by one base, so a read error is likely. The genes are TRGV9 and TRGJ1 or TRGJ2. The J gene was missing in TCRdb and was found by matching the end of the DNA to germline. This CDR3 is 12 amino acids long. Looked up from germline, CDR1 is GITISATS and CDR2 is ISYDGTV (reference sequence). CDR3: CALWNNYYKKLF. CDR3 nucleotides: TGTGCATTGTGGAACAATTATTATAAGAAACTCTTT.

There are a few counts of this clone. One base separates it from a far larger clone, so it is likely a read error. The V gene is TRGV9, the J gene TRGJ1 or TRGJ2. Germline assignment: CDR1 GITISATS and CDR2 ISYDGTV (reference sequence). The J segment lost 10 bases and the V segment lost 4 bases, leaving 4 bases of the junction unmatched. This CDR3 region has 10 residues. CDR3 in amino acids: CALWEEKKLF. DNA for the CDR3: TGTGCCTTGTGGGAAGAGAAGAAACTCTTT.

This clone rates as large. This chain connects TRGV9 to TRGJ1 or TRGJ2. Germline V CDR1 and CDR2: GITISATS, ISYDGTV (reference sequence). This CDR3 is built from 14 residues. The ends lost 0 bases at V and 5 bases at J; junction bases unmatched: 7. CDR3 loop: CALWEVQGNYKKLF. The CDR3 coding sequence is TGTGCCTTGTGGGAGGTGCAGGGTAATTATAAGAAACTCTTT.

Notes on this clone: Different DNA sequences within this sample yield the same CDR3. This sequence joins TRGV10 and TRGJP1. TRGV10 has ORF status, its function being uncertain. J gave up 3 bases and V 8 bases, and 7 bases lay outside the gene matches. This CDR3 comprises 14 residues. CDR3 loop: CAAWARATGWFKIF. DNA of the CDR3: TGTGCTGCGTGGGCTCGGGCCACTGGTTGGTTCAAGATATTT.

As to this clone: A far more abundant clone sits one base away, making this likely a read error. It is unclear where the CDR3 begins or ends on the DNA, so no DNA is shown, and the CDR3 is as TCRdb lists it. This sample also contains other DNA sequences that code for the same CDR3. A V gene of TRGV8 was called, but no J gene was assigned. Germline CDR1 and CDR2: VENAVY and YDSYNSRV. The CDR3 is 30 amino acids in total, end residues counted. CDR3 in amino acids: CATWDIIIRNSLAVEQHWLSQVSIGRIQHF.